This T cell receptor (beta chain) originates from a study of persistence of HIV-infected CD4 T cells. Overlapping HIV-1 Gag 15-mer peptides at about 1 ug per peptide per mL were used. Memory cells lacking CD40L and CD69 with high CD45RO were sorted. The libraries were made with immunoSEQ version 4 in survey mode. Some clones are missing from TCRdb's copy, which holds only in-frame ones; the method was immunoSEQ multiplex PCR. This sample has 38,000 or so clones, with roughly 84% found just once. The V gene's germline CDR1 is MGHRA and CDR2 YSYEKL. The CDR3 sequence is 15 residues long. The junction had 6 bases not matched to a gene; V was cut back by 4 bases and J by 3 bases. On this clone: The antigen is not known.

The chain uses TRBV4-1 and TRBJ2-3, with 8 positions matching TRBD2. This TCR came from an adult with HIV. The donor label of this sample is uncertain. The specimen was cultured CD4+ T cells from PBMCs, collected from a patient who received antiretroviral therapy. The CDR3 bases are TGCGCCAGCAGCCCCCTTGGCGGGGGGACAGATACGCAGTATTTT. Its translation: CASSPLGGGTDTQYF.